What follows are 31 T cell receptor beta chains derived from one specimen sequenced in a study of blood T cell repertoires in COVID-19. Profiling relied on immunoSEQ multiplex PCR, and the TCRdb table lists in-frame clones only, not all of them. The data contain just over 200,000 clones, roughly 80% of them singletons. The material sequenced was peripheral blood. All receptors come from an older woman with acute or convalescent COVID-19.

CDR3 DNA: TGTGCCACCAGCAGAGATTTACTAGCGGGCGCTCGGGAGACCCAGTACTTC. It yields the protein CATSRDLLAGARETQYF. The chain is built from TRBV15 and TRBJ2-5; TRBD2 agrees at 9 bases. J lost 5 bases, V lost 0 bases, and 10 bases had no gene match. Germline V lookup: CDR1 LNHNV, CDR2 YYDKDF (reference sequence). The CDR3 runs 17 residues.

V and J are TRBV10-3 and TRBJ2-6, with 9 bases matching TRBD2. The length of the CDR3 is 19 residues. Germline V gene lookup returns CDR1 ENHRY and CDR2 SYGVKD. J was trimmed by 0 bases and V by 0 bases; bases with no gene match: 6. The CDR3 is CAISESLAGIGSGANVLTF. The CDR3 DNA sequence: TGTGCCATCAGTGAGTCCCTAGCGGGAATTGGCTCTGGGGCCAACGTCCTGACTTTC.

This chain joins TRBV5-1 and TRBJ1-2, with a possible D match to TRBD1 (6 bases). CDR3 size: 13 residues. V was trimmed by 4 bases and J by 6 bases, leaving 13 bases between them. The germline V gene has CDR1 SGHRS and CDR2 YFSETQ. The CDR3 loop reads CASSPLRDNGYTF. In DNA form, the CDR3 reads TGCGCCAGCAGCCCCCTCCGGGACAATGGCTACACCTTC.

As for this clone: This sample includes further DNA sequences coding for the same CDR3. The chain has TRBV18 and TRBJ1-1; 9 bases align to TRBD1. Unmatched junction bases numbered 2, after V lost 3 bases and J lost 6 bases. The germline gives CDR1 KGHSH, CDR2 LQKENI. The CDR3 spans 13 residues. In DNA form, the CDR3 reads TGTGCCAGCTCACCGGGGACAGGGCCTGAAGCTTTCTTT. This translates into CASSPGTGPEAFF.

This chain joins TRBV5-4 and TRBJ1-4; 8 positions match TRBD1. V lost 0 bases, J lost 7 bases, and 2 bases stayed unmatched. The germline CDR1 and CDR2 sequences are SGHNT and YYREEE (reference sequence). The CDR3 covers 14 residues. CDR3 amino acids: CASSLVGTGEKLFF. The CDR3 nucleotides read TGTGCCAGCAGCTTGGTCGGGACAGGTGAAAAACTGTTTTTT.

This chain uses TRBV28 with TRBJ1-1, with no clear D. Per the germline V gene, CDR1 is MDHEN and CDR2 is SYDVKM. The CDR3 is 12 amino acids. The V end lost 6 bases, the J end lost 5 bases, and 10 bases lay between the germline ends. The chain's CDR3 is CASRPAGTEAFF. The CDR3 DNA sequence: TGTGCCAGCAGGCCGGCCGGGACTGAAGCTTTCTTT.

The chain couples TRBV27 to TRBJ1-6; D uncertain. The CDR3 extends over 16 amino acids. Germline loops: CDR1 MNHEY, CDR2 SMNVEV (reference sequence). V was cut by 3 bases and J by 7 bases, with 16 bases left in between. The CDR3 is CASSFGSGGSNSPLHF. In DNA form, the CDR3 reads TGTGCCAGCAGTTTCGGCTCGGGAGGGAGCAATTCACCCCTCCACTTT.

The chain carries TRBV28 and TRBJ2-5; 9 bases are a match to TRBD2. Germline values: CDR1 MDHEN, CDR2 SYDVKM. The CDR3 consists of 13 residues. Trimming took 8 bases from V and 4 from J; bases not matched to a gene: 5. Here the CDR3 DNA reads TGTGCCAGCGGGTTAGCGGGGGTAGAGACCCAGTACTTC. Its protein is CASGLAGVETQYF.

The rearrangement joins TRBV18 to TRBJ2-7, with TRBD2 matching 10 bases. Germline loops: CDR1 KGHSH, CDR2 LQKENI. This CDR3 contains 14 residues. The trim removed 2 bases at V and 2 bases at J, leaving 0 bases unmatched. The CDR3 loop reads CASSPSGRAYEQYF. The CDR3 coding sequence is TGTGCCAGCTCACCAAGCGGGAGGGCCTACGAGCAGTACTTC.

The chain carries TRBV19 and TRBJ1-1, with TRBD1 as a possible D gene (5 bases). Per germline, CDR1 LNHDA and CDR2 SQIVND (reference sequence). CDR3 length: 13 amino acids. V lost 7 bases to trimming and J lost 0 bases, with 9 bases between them. In DNA, the CDR3 is TGTGCCAGTAACCCGACAGTGAACACTGAAGCTTTCTTT. Translation: CASNPTVNTEAFF.

The rearrangement links TRBV28 to TRBJ2-3; 11 bases fit TRBD2. Per the germline V gene, CDR1 is MDHEN and CDR2 is SYDVKM. The CDR3 contains 15 residues. J gave up 4 bases and V 6 bases, and 6 bases lay outside the gene matches. The chain's CDR3 is CASSRSGRGADTQYF. The CDR3 DNA reads TGTGCCAGCAGCCGTAGCGGGAGGGGAGCAGATACGCAGTATTTT.

The rearrangement uses TRBV10-2 and TRBJ2-5; TRBD1 agrees at 7 bases. Germline values: CDR1 WSHSY, CDR2 SAAADI. V lost 6 bases to trimming and J lost 3 bases; unmatched junction nucleotides: 10. CDR3 length equals 15 residues. The CDR3 sequence is CASSSWGQGEETQYF. CDR3 nucleotides: TGCGCCAGCAGCTCTTGGGGGCAGGGGGAAGAGACCCAGTACTTC.

This chain uses TRBV7-7 with TRBJ2-1, with TRBD2 identical over 9 bases. CDR1 is SSHAT and CDR2 is FNYEAQ in the germline V gene (reference sequence). The CDR3 runs 15 residues. The J segment lost 4 bases and the V segment lost 0 bases, leaving 1 base of the junction unmatched. The DNA of the CDR3 is TGTGCCAGCAGCTTAGCGCTAGCGGGGTACAATGAGCAGTTCTTC. This gives the protein CASSLALAGYNEQFF.

The genes are TRBV7-8 and TRBJ2-2; a weak D match, TRBD2 (6 bases). Germline V CDR1 and CDR2: SGHVS, FQNEAQ. V gave up 5 bases and J gave up 6 bases, with 10 bases separating them. This CDR3 comprises 13 residues. CDR3 amino acids: CASSRSGAGELFF. The CDR3 coding sequence is TGTGCCAGCAGCCGTAGCGGCGCCGGGGAGCTGTTTTTT.

The rearrangement uses TRBV6-8 and TRBJ1-5, with 9 bases matching TRBD1. V lost 10 bases, J lost 0 bases, and 10 bases stayed unmatched. The germline V gene has CDR1 MNHGY and CDR2 SAAAGT. This CDR3 spans 16 amino acids. Here the CDR3 DNA reads TGTGCCACCTCCGGGACAGGGAGATATAGCAATCAGCCCCAGCATTTT. Its protein is CATSGTGRYSNQPQHF.

This clone came up a few times. The chain has TRBV5-1 and TRBJ1-2; D unclear. Germline lookup yields CDR1 SGHRS and CDR2 YFSETQ. The CDR3 consists of 13 residues. V shed 0 bases and J shed 5 bases, with 8 bases lying between them. CDR3 sequence (DNA): TGCGCCAGCAGCTTGGGCAGTGCTTATGGCTACACCTTC. Its translation: CASSLGSAYGYTF.

V and J are TRBV7-2 and TRBJ1-6; the D is unclear. The CDR3 totals 14 residues. Per the germline V gene, CDR1 is SGHTA and CDR2 is FQGNSA. Trimming left V 2 bases short and J 7 bases short, with 9 bases between. The CDR3 sequence is CASSLPGRNSPLHF. The CDR3 region has the DNA TGTGCCAGCAGCTTACCAGGCCGGAATTCACCCCTCCACTTT.

The chain links TRBV28 to TRBJ2-3; no firm D call. The V and J ends lost 6 bases and 2 bases respectively, with 6 bases between them. The CDR3 extends over 12 amino acids. Germline CDR1 MDHEN, CDR2 SYDVKM. This chain's CDR3 is CASRGSTDTQYF. For the CDR3, the DNA is TGTGCCAGCAGGGGCTCCACAGATACGCAGTATTTT.

The sample holds one count of this clone. This chain's CDR3 is CASSWEGAETQYF. DNA of the CDR3: TGCGCCAGCAGCTGGGAGGGTGCCGAGACCCAGTACTTC. This chain links TRBV5-1 with TRBJ2-5; 7 nucleotides agree with TRBD2. In germline, CDR1 is SGHRS, CDR2 YFSETQ. J lost 5 bases, V lost 3 bases, and 4 bases had no gene match. The CDR3 length is 13 residues.

V usage is TRBV11-2 and J usage is TRBJ1-2; 10 bases are shared with TRBD1. The V gene's germline CDR1 is SGHAT and CDR2 FQNNGV. V shed 5 bases and J 5 bases; nucleotides not matched to a gene: 8. CDR3 size: 15 residues. The CDR3 bases are TGTGCCAGCAGCCAAATGGGACAGGGGTTTTATGGCTACACCTTC. Amino acid sequence: CASSQMGQGFYGYTF.

The chain links TRBV7-9 to TRBJ1-1, with 7 bases aligning to TRBD1. CDR1 SEHNR and CDR2 FQNEAQ come from the germline V gene (reference sequence). The CDR3 has 13 residues. V shed 4 bases and J 4 bases; nucleotides not matched to a gene: 3. In nucleotides, the CDR3 is TGTGCCAGCAGCTCCTCAGGGGGCACTGAAGCTTTCTTT. Amino acid sequence: CASSSSGGTEAFF.

There are many counts of this clone. This sequence joins TRBV28 and TRBJ1-5, with D unresolved. The V and J ends lost 7 bases and 7 bases respectively, with 14 bases between them. CDR1 is MDHEN, CDR2 SYDVKM, per germline. This CDR3 is built from 13 residues. The CDR3 sequence: CASKIRGWQPQHF. The CDR3 DNA is TGTGCCAGCAAGATCAGAGGGTGGCAGCCCCAGCATTTT. The whole variable domain, remainder taken from reference TRBV28 and TRBJ1-5, is DVKVTQSSRYLVKRTGEKVFLECVQDMDHENMFWYRQDPGLGLRLIYFSYDVKMKEKGDIPEGYSVSREKKERFSLILESASTNQTSMYLCASKIRGWQPQHFGDGTRLSIL.

V is TRBV14 and J is TRBJ2-6; D uncertain. CDR1 is SGHDN and CDR2 is FVKESK in the germline V gene. The ends were cut back, 0 bases at V and 4 bases at J, with 4 bases in the middle. CDR3 length equals 14 residues. Written as DNA, the CDR3 is TGTGCCAGCAGCCAAGAAGCAGGGGCCAACGTCCTGACTTTC. This sequence encodes CASSQEAGANVLTF.

As regards this clone: The sample holds other DNA sequences that translate to the same CDR3. The rearrangement joins TRBV30 to TRBJ1-5; TRBD1 might be the D (5 bases). The CDR3 contains 15 residues. Trimming stripped 0 bases from V and 2 bases from J, with 11 bases between. Germline V gene sequence: CDR1 GTSNPN, CDR2 SVGIG (reference sequence). The chain's CDR3 is CAWSVGGGGNQPQHF. In DNA form, the CDR3 reads TGTGCCTGGAGTGTGGGCGGGGGTGGCAATCAGCCCCAGCATTTT. Using reference TRBV30 and TRBJ1-5 for the parts outside the CDR3, the full variable domain is SQTIHQWPATLVQPVGSPLSLECTVEGTSNPNLYWYRQAAGRGLQLLFYSVGIGQISSEVPQNLSASRPQDRQFILSSKKLLLSDSGFYLCAWSVGGGGNQPQHFGDGTRLSIL.

This clone has only a few counts. Within the sample, other DNA sequences also encode this same CDR3. V is TRBV19 and J is TRBJ2-3, with 12 bases matching TRBD2. The CDR3 sequence is 16 residues long. Germline lookup yields CDR1 LNHDA and CDR2 SQIVND (reference sequence). The J segment lost 4 bases and the V segment lost 7 bases, leaving 9 bases of the junction unmatched. CDR3 sequence (DNA): TGTGCCAGTAACCCGACTAGCGGGAGCTTCCCAGATACGCAGTATTTT. This encodes CASNPTSGSFPDTQYF.

The V call is TRBV3-1 (or the pseudogene TRBV3-2), the J call TRBJ2-6; TRBD1 aligns across 8 bases. J gave up 4 bases and V 4 bases, and 3 bases lay outside the gene matches. Germline V CDR1 and CDR2: LGHDT, YNNKEL (reference sequence). The length of the CDR3 is 15 residues. The CDR3 sequence: CASSPGGGGANVLTF. The CDR3 DNA is TGTGCCAGCAGCCCAGGGGGCGGCGGGGCCAACGTCCTGACTTTC.

The V gene is TRBV5-1, the J gene TRBJ2-7, with TRBD2 identical over 9 bases. The CDR3 is 16 amino acids. The germline gives CDR1 SGHRS, CDR2 YFSETQ. The trim removed 0 bases at V and 6 bases at J, leaving 10 bases unmatched. The CDR3 loop reads CASSLGLIAGEGEQYF. The CDR3 DNA follows: TGCGCCAGCAGCTTGGGGTTAATAGCGGGAGAGGGCGAGCAGTACTTC. Using reference TRBV5-1 and TRBJ2-7 for the parts outside the CDR3, the full variable domain is KAGVTQTPRYLIKTRGQQVTLSCSPISGHRSVSWYQQTPGQGLQFLFEYFSETQRNKGNFPGRFSGRQFSNSRSEMNVSTLELGDSALYLCASSLGLIAGEGEQYFGPGTRLTVT.

This clone was seen repeatedly, ten times or more. This chain joins TRBV11-3 and TRBJ1-2; D is possibly TRBD1 (5 bases). Per the germline V gene, CDR1 is SGHNT and CDR2 is YENEEA. CDR3 length: 14 residues. The germline V and J ends were trimmed by 1 base and 6 bases, with 12 bases remaining between them. The CDR3 spells CASSLGGPKDGYTF. The CDR3 DNA reads TGTGCCAGCAGCTTAGGGGGCCCTAAGGATGGCTACACCTTC.

V and J are TRBV6-7 and TRBJ2-7; 14 bases align to TRBD2. TRBV6-7 is an ORF; its function is uncertain. This CDR3 comprises 19 residues. V was pared by 7 bases and J by 0 bases, with 14 bases of the junction left unmatched. This CDR3 is CASTHVGLAGGNSSYEQYF. DNA of the CDR3: TGTGCCAGCACCCACGTCGGACTAGCGGGAGGCAATAGCTCCTACGAGCAGTACTTC.

A few counts support this clone. The chain carries TRBV18 and TRBJ2-3; the match to TRBD1 covers 12 bases. The trim removed 5 bases at V and 4 bases at J, leaving 4 bases unmatched. CDR1 and CDR2 from the germline V gene are KGHSH and LQKENI. The CDR3 loop spans 15 amino acids. The CDR3 bases are TGTGCCAGCTCATCCGGGACAGGGGGCGCAGATACGCAGTATTTT. Protein product: CASSSGTGGADTQYF.

This clone was found a few times. The gene calls are TRBV19 and TRBJ2-2; 9 nucleotides align to TRBD2. The CDR3 has 16 amino acids. CDR1 LNHDA and CDR2 SQIVND come from the germline V gene (reference sequence). The V gene end was trimmed by 7 bases and the J gene end by 0 bases; junction bases not matched to a gene: 6. This CDR3 reads CASIPSGRTNTGELFF. The CDR3 DNA is TGTGCCAGTATCCCAAGCGGGAGGACGAACACCGGGGAGCTGTTTTTT.